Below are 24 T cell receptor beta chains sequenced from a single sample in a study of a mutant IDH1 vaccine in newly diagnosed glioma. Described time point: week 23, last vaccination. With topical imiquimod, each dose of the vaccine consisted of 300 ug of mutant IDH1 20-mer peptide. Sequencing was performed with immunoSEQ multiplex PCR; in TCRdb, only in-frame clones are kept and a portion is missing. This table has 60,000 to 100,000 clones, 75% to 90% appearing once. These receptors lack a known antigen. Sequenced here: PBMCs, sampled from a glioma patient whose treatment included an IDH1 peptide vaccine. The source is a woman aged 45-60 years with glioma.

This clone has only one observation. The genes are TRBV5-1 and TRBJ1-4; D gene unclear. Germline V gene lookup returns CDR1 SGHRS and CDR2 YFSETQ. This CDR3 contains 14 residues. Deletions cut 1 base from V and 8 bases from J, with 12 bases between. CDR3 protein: CASSLTALGEKLFF. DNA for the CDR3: TGCGCCAGCAGCTTGACGGCCCTGGGGGAAAAACTGTTTTTT. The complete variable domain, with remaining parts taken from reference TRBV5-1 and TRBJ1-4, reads KAGVTQTPRYLIKTRGQQVTLSCSPISGHRSVSWYQQTPGQGLQFLFEYFSETQRNKGNFPGRFSGRQFSNSRSEMNVSTLELGDSALYLCASSLTALGEKLFFGSGTQLSVL.

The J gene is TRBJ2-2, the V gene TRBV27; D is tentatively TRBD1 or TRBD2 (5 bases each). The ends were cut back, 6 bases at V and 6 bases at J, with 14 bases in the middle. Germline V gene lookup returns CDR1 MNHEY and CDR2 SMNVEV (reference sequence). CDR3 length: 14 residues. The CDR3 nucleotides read TGTGCCAGCAGAACCGGGGTGACAGCCGGGGAGCTGTTTTTT. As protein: CASRTGVTAGELFF.

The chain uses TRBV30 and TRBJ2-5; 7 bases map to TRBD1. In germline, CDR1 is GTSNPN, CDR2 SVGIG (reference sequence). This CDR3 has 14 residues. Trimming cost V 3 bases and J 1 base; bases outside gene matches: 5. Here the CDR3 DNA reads TGTGCCTGGAGGAGACAGGGTTCCCAAGAGACCCAGTACTTC. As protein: CAWRRQGSQETQYF.

The CDR3 DNA reads TGTGCCAGCAGCTTAGAGGTGCCGTCGGGGCCCCAGCATTTT. This gives the protein CASSLEVPSGPQHF. The chain uses TRBV7-8 and TRBJ1-5; no clear D gene. The CDR3 has 14 residues. Germline-derived CDR1 and CDR2 are SGHVS and FQNEAQ. V lost 1 base, J lost 9 bases, and 13 bases lay in between.

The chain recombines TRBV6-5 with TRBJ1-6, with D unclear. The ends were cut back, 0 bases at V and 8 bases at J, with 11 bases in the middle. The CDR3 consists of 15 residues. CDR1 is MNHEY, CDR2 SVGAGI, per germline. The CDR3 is CASSYSQVWYSPLHF. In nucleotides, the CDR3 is TGTGCCAGCAGTTACTCGCAGGTTTGGTATTCACCCCTCCACTTT.

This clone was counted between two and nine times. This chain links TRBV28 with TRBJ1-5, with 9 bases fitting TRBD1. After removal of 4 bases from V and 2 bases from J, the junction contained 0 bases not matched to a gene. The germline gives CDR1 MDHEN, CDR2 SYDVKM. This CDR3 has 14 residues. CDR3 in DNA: TGTGCCAGCAGTTGGACAGGGGGCAATCAGCCCCAGCATTTT. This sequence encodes CASSWTGGNQPQHF. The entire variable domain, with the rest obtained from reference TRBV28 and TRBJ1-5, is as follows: DVKVTQSSRYLVKRTGEKVFLECVQDMDHENMFWYRQDPGLGLRLIYFSYDVKMKEKGDIPEGYSVSREKKERFSLILESASTNQTSMYLCASSWTGGNQPQHFGDGTRLSIL.

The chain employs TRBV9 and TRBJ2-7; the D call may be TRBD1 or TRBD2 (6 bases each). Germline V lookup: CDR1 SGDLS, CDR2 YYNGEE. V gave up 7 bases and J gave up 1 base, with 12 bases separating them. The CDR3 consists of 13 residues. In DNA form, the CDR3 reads TGTGCCAGCGGAGGGGGAGAGTCCTACGAGCAGTACTTC. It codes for CASGGGESYEQYF.

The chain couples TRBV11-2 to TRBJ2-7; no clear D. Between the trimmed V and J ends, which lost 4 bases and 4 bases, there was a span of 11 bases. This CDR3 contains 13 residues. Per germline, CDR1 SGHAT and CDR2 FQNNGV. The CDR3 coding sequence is TGTGCCAGCAGCTACGACTTGGATTACGAGCAGTACTTC. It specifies CASSYDLDYEQYF.

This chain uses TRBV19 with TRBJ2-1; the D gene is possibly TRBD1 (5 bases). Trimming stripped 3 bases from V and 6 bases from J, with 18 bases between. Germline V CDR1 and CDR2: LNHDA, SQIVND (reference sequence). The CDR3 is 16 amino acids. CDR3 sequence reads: CASSISWAGSLNEQFF. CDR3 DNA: TGTGCCAGTAGTATTAGCTGGGCAGGGTCCCTCAATGAGCAGTTCTTC.

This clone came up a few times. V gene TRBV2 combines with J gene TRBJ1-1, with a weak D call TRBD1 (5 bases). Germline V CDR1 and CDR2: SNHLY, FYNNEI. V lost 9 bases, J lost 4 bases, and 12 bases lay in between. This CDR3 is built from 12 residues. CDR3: CARRARATEAFF. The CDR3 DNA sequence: TGTGCCAGGAGGGCCAGGGCCACTGAAGCTTTCTTT. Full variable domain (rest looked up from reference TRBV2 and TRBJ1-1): EPEVTQTPSHQVTQMGQEVILRCVPISNHLYFYWYRQILGQKVEFLVSFYNNEISEKSEIFDDQFSVERPDGSNFTLKIRSTKLEDSAMYFCARRARATEAFFGQGTRLTVV.

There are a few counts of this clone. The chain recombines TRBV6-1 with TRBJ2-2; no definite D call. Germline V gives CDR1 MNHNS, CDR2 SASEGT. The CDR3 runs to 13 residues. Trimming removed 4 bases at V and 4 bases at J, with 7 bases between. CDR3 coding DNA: TGTGCCAGCAGTGGAAGACTCACCGGGGAGCTGTTTTTT. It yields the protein CASSGRLTGELFF.

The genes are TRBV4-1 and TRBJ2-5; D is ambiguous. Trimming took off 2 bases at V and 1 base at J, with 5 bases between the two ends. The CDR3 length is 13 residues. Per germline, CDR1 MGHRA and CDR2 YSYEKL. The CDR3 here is CASSQTAQETQYF. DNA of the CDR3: TGCGCCAGCAGCCAAACGGCCCAAGAGACCCAGTACTTC.

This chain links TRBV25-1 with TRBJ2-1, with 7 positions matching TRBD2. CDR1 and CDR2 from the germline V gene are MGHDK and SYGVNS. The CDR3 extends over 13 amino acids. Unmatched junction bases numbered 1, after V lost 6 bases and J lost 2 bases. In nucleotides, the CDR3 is TGTGCCAGCAGGAGCGGGACCTACAATGAGCAGTTCTTC. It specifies CASRSGTYNEQFF.

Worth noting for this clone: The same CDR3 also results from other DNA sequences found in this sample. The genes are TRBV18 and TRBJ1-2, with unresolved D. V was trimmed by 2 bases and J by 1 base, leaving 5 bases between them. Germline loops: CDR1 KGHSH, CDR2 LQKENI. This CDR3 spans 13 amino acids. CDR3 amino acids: CASSPDGNYGYTF. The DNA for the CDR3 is TGTGCCAGCTCACCAGATGGTAACTATGGCTACACCTTC.

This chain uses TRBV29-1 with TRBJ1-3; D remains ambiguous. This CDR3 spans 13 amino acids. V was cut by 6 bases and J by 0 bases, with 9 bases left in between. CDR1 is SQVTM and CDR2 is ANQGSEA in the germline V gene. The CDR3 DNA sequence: TGCAGCGTCATACAGTACTCTGGAAACACCATATATTTT. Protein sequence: CSVIQYSGNTIYF.

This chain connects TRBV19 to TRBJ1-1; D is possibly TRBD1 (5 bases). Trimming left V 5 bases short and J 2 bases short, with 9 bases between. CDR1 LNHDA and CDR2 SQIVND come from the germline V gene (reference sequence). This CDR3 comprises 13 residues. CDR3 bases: TGTGCCAGTAGTGAGACAGTCAACACTGAAGCTTTCTTT. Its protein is CASSETVNTEAFF.

This chain's CDR3 is CASSVASGRSDTQYF. The CDR3 DNA follows: TGTGCCAGCAGCGTGGCTAGCGGGAGATCAGATACGCAGTATTTT. The rearrangement uses TRBV9 and TRBJ2-3, with 10 bases aligning to TRBD2. The CDR3 has 15 residues. Germline V lookup: CDR1 SGDLS, CDR2 YYNGEE. J lost 4 bases, V lost 2 bases, and 4 bases had no gene match.

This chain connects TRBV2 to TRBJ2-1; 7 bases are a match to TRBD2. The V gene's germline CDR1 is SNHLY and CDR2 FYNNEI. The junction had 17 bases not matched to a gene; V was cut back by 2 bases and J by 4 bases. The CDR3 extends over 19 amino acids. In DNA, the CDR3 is TGTGCCAGCAGTGAAAAGATTCGGCTAGCGGTCCTAATATACAATGAGCAGTTCTTC. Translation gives CASSEKIRLAVLIYNEQFF.

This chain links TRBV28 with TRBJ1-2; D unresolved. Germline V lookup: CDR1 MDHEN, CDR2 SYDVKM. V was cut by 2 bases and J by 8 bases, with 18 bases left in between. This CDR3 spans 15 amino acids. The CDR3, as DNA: TGTGCCAGCAGTTTAGTGGGCAGCCTAAGGCGGGGCTACACCTTC. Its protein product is CASSLVGSLRRGYTF.

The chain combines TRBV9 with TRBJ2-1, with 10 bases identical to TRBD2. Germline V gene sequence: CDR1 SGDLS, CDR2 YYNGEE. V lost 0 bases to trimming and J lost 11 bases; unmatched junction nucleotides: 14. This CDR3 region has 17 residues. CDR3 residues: CASSVGASGRAPPKQFF. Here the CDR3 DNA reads TGTGCCAGCAGCGTAGGAGCGAGCGGGAGGGCCCCACCGAAGCAGTTCTTC.

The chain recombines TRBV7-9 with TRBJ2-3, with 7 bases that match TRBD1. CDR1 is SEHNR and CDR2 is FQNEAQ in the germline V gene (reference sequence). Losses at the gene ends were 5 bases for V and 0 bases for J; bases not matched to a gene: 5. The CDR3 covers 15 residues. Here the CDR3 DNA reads TGTGCCAGCAGCCAAGGGGGCACAAGCACAGATACGCAGTATTTT. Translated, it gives CASSQGGTSTDTQYF.

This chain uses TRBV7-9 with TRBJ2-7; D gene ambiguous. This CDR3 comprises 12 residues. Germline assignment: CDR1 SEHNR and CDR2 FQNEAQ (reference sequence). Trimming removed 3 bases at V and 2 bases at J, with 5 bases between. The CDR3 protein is CASSFSAYEQYF. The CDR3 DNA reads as TGTGCCAGCAGCTTTTCTGCCTACGAGCAGTACTTC.

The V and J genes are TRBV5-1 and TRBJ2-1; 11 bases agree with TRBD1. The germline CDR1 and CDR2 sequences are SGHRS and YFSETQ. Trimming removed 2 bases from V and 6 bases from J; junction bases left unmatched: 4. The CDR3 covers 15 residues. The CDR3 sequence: CASSLTGTGGNEQFF. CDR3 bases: TGCGCCAGCAGCTTAACCGGGACAGGGGGCAATGAGCAGTTCTTC.

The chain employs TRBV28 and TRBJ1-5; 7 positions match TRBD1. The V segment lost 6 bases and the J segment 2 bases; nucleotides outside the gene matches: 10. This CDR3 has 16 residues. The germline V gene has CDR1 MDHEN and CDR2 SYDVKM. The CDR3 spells CASSFNGRGGNQPQHF. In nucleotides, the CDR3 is TGTGCCAGCAGCTTCAATGGCAGGGGGGGCAATCAGCCCCAGCATTTT.